The rows below give T cell receptor beta chains drawn from one sample of a study of cytomegalovirus exposure and HLA in healthy donors. Generated by immunoSEQ multiplex PCR, the TCRdb table keeps only in-frame clones and is missing some. The sample yields about 170,000 clones, around 80% seen once. Sample: PBMCs. Receptors were obtained from a girl aged 5-17 years in good health and CMV-seropositive. Each CDR3 is given with its conserved first and last residue. D genes are given only for firm matches. Not all rows give a size; the values are once, few, many and, for expanded clones, a class.

v_gene	abundance	len	j_gene	d_gene	CDR3nt	CDR3aa
TRBV11-3	-	13	TRBJ2-7	-	TGTGCCAGCAGCTTAGGCCGGTCCTACGAGCAGTACTTC	CASSLGRSYEQYF
TRBV29-1	-	15	TRBJ2-5	TRBD1	TGCAGCGTTGTAGGAGACAGGGGCCTTCGGGGGACCCAGTACTTC	CSVVGDRGLRGTQYF
TRBV4-1	-	16	TRBJ1-2	TRBD1	TGCGCCAGCAGCCCGTCTCCGCGACAGGGAATATATGGCTACACCTTC	CASSPSPRQGIYGYTF
TRBV23-1	-	16	TRBJ2-7	-	TGCGCCAGCAGTCTCACGTTGGTCCTGGAGGCCTACGAGCAGTACTTC	CASSLTLVLEAYEQYF
TRBV28	-	14	TRBJ2-3	-	TGTGCCAGCAGCACGGGACACTTGGTCCGTACGCAGTATTTT	CASSTGHLVRTQYF
TRBV6-1	-	14	TRBJ2-5	-	TGTGCCAGTACGTCACAAGAGGGAGGCGAGACCCAGTACTTC	CASTSQEGGETQYF
TRBV2	once	15	TRBJ1-5	TRBD1	TGTGCCAGCAGTGAAGCAGCCTGGACAGGGCAGCCCCAGCATTTT	CASSEAAWTGQPQHF
TRBV9	-	18	TRBJ2-6	TRBD1	TGTGCCAGCAGCGTAAGTGGGACAGGGGAATCTGGGGCCAACGTCCTGACTTTC	CASSVSGTGESGANVLTF
TRBV10-3	-	15	TRBJ2-1	TRBD2	TGTGCCATCAGTGATGGCGGGGGAGCCTACAATGAGCAGTTCTTC	CAISDGGGAYNEQFF
TRBV28	-	17	TRBJ2-4	TRBD2	TGTGCCAGCAGTCCGGGACTAGCGGTCTCAGCCAAAAACATTCAGTACTTC	CASSPGLAVSAKNIQYF
TRBV5-6	-	17	TRBJ2-1	TRBD2	TGTGCCAGCAGCCCATCGGGGGGGAGCCACTCCTACAATGAGCAGTTCTTC	CASSPSGGSHSYNEQFF
TRBV6-5	-	16	TRBJ2-1	-	TGTGCCAGCAGTTACTCAACAGACGACTCCTACAATGAGCAGTTCTTC	CASSYSTDDSYNEQFF
TRBV5-4	-	14	TRBJ2-3	-	TGTGCCAGCAGCCTCAACAGGGTGGGGGATACGCAGTATTTT	CASSLNRVGDTQYF
TRBV21-1	-	16	TRBJ1-3	-	TGTGCCAGCAGCGCTTGGGACAGGGGGACTGGAAACACCATATATTTT	CASSAWDRGTGNTIYF
TRBV2	-	16	TRBJ1-1	TRBD1	TGTGCCAGCAGGGTCCCGGGACAGGGGTCGGGTACTGAAGCTTTCTTT	CASRVPGQGSGTEAFF
TRBV7-9	-	13	TRBJ1-2	TRBD1	TGTGCCAGCAGTTCTGAGACAGGGCAGGGCTACACCTTC	CASSSETGQGYTF
TRBV11-2	-	17	TRBJ2-1	-	TGTGCCAGCAGCTCACCCGGGGGTAGCGGAGCGTACAATGAGCAGTTCTTC	CASSSPGGSGAYNEQFF
TRBV27	once	16	TRBJ2-7	TRBD1	TGTGCCAGCAGGACCCGGACAGGGAGAAACTCCTACGAGCAGTACTTC	CASRTRTGRNSYEQYF
TRBV27	once	13	TRBJ2-2	-	TGTGCCAGCAGTTTCGGGGTATCCGGGGAGCTGTTTTTT	CASSFGVSGELFF
TRBV9	-	18	TRBJ2-2	TRBD2	TGTGCCAGCAGCCCGCAAGCGGGAGGGCCATATGAGGACGGGGAGCTGTTTTTT	CASSPQAGGPYEDGELFF
TRBV4-3	-	16	TRBJ2-1	TRBD2	TGCGCCAGCAGCCCCCGACTAGCCGACTCCTACAATGAGCAGTTCTTC	CASSPRLADSYNEQFF
TRBV6-5	-	15	TRBJ2-5	TRBD1	TGTGCCAGCAGTCGAGGGACAGGAGGGACAGAGACCCAGTACTTC	CASSRGTGGTETQYF
TRBV5-6	once	17	TRBJ2-1	TRBD2	TGTGCCAGCAGCTCGTGGACTAGCGGGAGTGCAAACAATGAGCAGTTCTTC	CASSSWTSGSANNEQFF
TRBV27	once	14	TRBJ1-5	-	TGTGCCAGCAGTTTTGGTCAGGGCGGCCAGCCCCAGCATTTT	CASSFGQGGQPQHF
TRBV7-8	once	16	TRBJ2-3	TRBD2	TGTGCCAGCAGCTTAACTAGCGGGGCTAGCACAGATACGCAGTATTTT	CASSLTSGASTDTQYF
TRBV6-5	-	15	TRBJ1-5	TRBD1	TGTGCCAGCAGCCCGGGACAGGGGTACAATCAGCCCCAGCATTTT	CASSPGQGYNQPQHF
TRBV15	-	14	TRBJ1-1	-	TGTGCCACCAGCAGTGGACGGACTAACACTGAAGCTTTCTTT	CATSSGRTNTEAFF
TRBV25-1	-	16	TRBJ1-3	TRBD1	TGTGCCAGCAGTCCCAGACAGGGAATTTCTGGAAACACCATATATTTT	CASSPRQGISGNTIYF
TRBV14	-	14	TRBJ2-7	TRBD2	TGTGCCAGCAGCCGGGGTGGACTAGTCCACGAGCAGTACTTC	CASSRGGLVHEQYF
TRBV30	few	12	TRBJ1-1	TRBD1	TGTGCCTGGGACAGGGATAACACTGAAGCTTTCTTT	CAWDRDNTEAFF
TRBV18	-	18	TRBJ1-4	TRBD1	TGTGCCAGCTCACCATTCGGACAGGGCCTCACAACTAATGAAAAACTGTTTTTT	CASSPFGQGLTTNEKLFF
TRBV28	-	14	TRBJ1-1	-	TGTGCCAGCAGTTTATCGGCGGAGGACACTGAAGCTTTCTTT	CASSLSAEDTEAFF
TRBV27	-	13	TRBJ1-2	TRBD1	TGTGCCAGCAGTCGGGGGGACAGGGATGGCTACACCTTC	CASSRGDRDGYTF
TRBV11-2	-	19	TRBJ2-1	TRBD1	TGTGCCAGCAGCTTCCTCGGACAGGGACGAAATAGGACCTACAATGAGCAGTTCTTC	CASSFLGQGRNRTYNEQFF
TRBV29-1	-	14	TRBJ1-1	TRBD1	TGCAGCGTTGAAGACATACAGGGGTACACTGAAGCTTTCTTT	CSVEDIQGYTEAFF
TRBV27	-	16	TRBJ2-3	TRBD2	TGTGCCAGCAGTGGATGGACTAGCGGGGGGGCGGATACGCAGTATTTT	CASSGWTSGGADTQYF
TRBV30	-	11	TRBJ2-7	-	TGTGCCTGGAGGAGTCTACACGAGCAGTACTTC	CAWRSLHEQYF
TRBV27	-	15	TRBJ2-7	-	TGTGCCAGCATTCCACAAGGGGTAGGGGGTTACGAGCAGTACTTC	CASIPQGVGGYEQYF
TRBV7-8	-	16	TRBJ1-5	TRBD1	TGTGCCAGCAGCCAAGAGAGGACAGGCAACAATCAGCCCCAGCATTTT	CASSQERTGNNQPQHF
TRBV10-2	-	13	TRBJ1-2	-	TGCGCCAGCAGTGAGCGGGGGGCGCTTGGCTACACCTTC	CASSERGALGYTF
TRBV10-3	-	16	TRBJ1-2	-	TGTGCCATCAGTGACTCGTGGGGAGCCCTCAATTATGGCTACACCTTC	CAISDSWGALNYGYTF
TRBV2	-	13	TRBJ2-7	-	TGTGCCAGCAGACCCCTAGGGGGCTACGAGCAGTACTTC	CASRPLGGYEQYF
TRBV5-6	-	13	TRBJ2-7	TRBD1	TGTGCCAGCAGCACGGGGACAGGGGACGAGCAGTACTTC	CASSTGTGDEQYF
TRBV30	-	13	TRBJ2-7	-	TGTGCCTGGAGGGGAGGACCCTCCTACGAGCAGTACTTC	CAWRGGPSYEQYF
TRBV7-9	-	14	TRBJ1-1	-	TGTGCCAGCAGCTTCGGGGGGGTGAACACTGAAGCTTTCTTT	CASSFGGVNTEAFF
TRBV19	-	14	TRBJ1-1	-	TGTGCCAGTAGTCCCCGAGAGGCAAACACTGAAGCTTTCTTT	CASSPREANTEAFF
TRBV28	-	16	TRBJ1-5	-	TGTGCCAGCAGTCCCCCCTCACGGGGGTTCCATCAGCCCCAGCATTTT	CASSPPSRGFHQPQHF
TRBV7-5	-	19	TRBJ1-1	-	TGTGCCAGAAACTTCGAGACAGGGGGCCGACTCTTACCCAACACTGAAGCTTTCTTT	CARNFETGGRLLPNTEAFF
TRBV19	once	16	TRBJ2-7	TRBD2	TGTGCCAGTAGTATAGCAAGGACTAGCGGGGGCCACGAGCAGTACTTC	CASSIARTSGGHEQYF
TRBV27	few	15	TRBJ2-7	TRBD2	TGTGCCAGCAGTACCCTAGCGGGGCTCTCCTACGAGCAGTACTTC	CASSTLAGLSYEQYF
TRBV9	few	17	TRBJ2-1	TRBD2	TGTGCCAGCAGCGTAGGAAGAGGGGCGGGAGTGTTCAATGAGCAGTTCTTC	CASSVGRGAGVFNEQFF
TRBV5-1	-	14	TRBJ2-7	TRBD2	TGCGCCAGCAGCTTGGAGCGGGAGTGGGGCGAGCAGTACTTC	CASSLEREWGEQYF
TRBV11-3	once	15	TRBJ1-4	-	TGTGCCAGCAGCCTCCGCCGGTTCGCCCTAAAAACAGAGTTTTTT	CASSLRRFALKTEFF
TRBV15	once	19	TRBJ2-7	TRBD1	TGTGCCACCAGCAGAGAGGGGTCGCTGCTTTGGACAGGGGCCTACGAGCAGTACTTC	CATSREGSLLWTGAYEQYF
TRBV19	-	16	TRBJ1-3	TRBD1	TGTGCCAGTAGTCCAAGGACAGGTGACTCCGGAAACACCATATATTTT	CASSPRTGDSGNTIYF
TRBV14	once	14	TRBJ2-7	-	TGTGCCAGCAGACGATGGGACTCCTTGAACGAGCAGTACTTC	CASRRWDSLNEQYF
TRBV28	-	11	TRBJ2-1	TRBD1	TGTGCCAGCGGATCTGAGGGACAGGGTATCTTC	CASGSEGQGIF